A single sample is the source of the 4 T cell receptor beta chains below, sequenced in a study of shared clonotypes between healthy human individuals. TCRdb's table, derived via immunoSEQ multiplex PCR, lists solely in-frame clones and lacks some. Of approximately 1,000,000 clones in the sample, around 78% were seen once. The sample taken for sequencing was memory CD4+ T cells from PBMCs. Subset here: CD45RA-negative fraction. The origin of the receptors is a man in his late teens or twenties in good health. Some clones in this sample may be carry-over from other donors' samples.

V usage is TRBV27 and J usage is TRBJ1-5; 8 positions match TRBD1. Per germline, CDR1 MNHEY and CDR2 SMNVEV (reference sequence). Trimming removed 5 bases from V and 5 bases from J; junction bases left unmatched: 11. This CDR3 region has 16 residues. The DNA for the CDR3 is TGTGCCAGCAGTCCCCCCTCGGACAGGGACGATCAGCCCCAGCATTTT. Translated: CASSPPSDRDDQPQHF.

V gene TRBV6-1 combines with J gene TRBJ1-5; no clear D gene. Trimming pared 2 bases from V and 3 bases from J, leaving 11 bases between. The length of the CDR3 is 15 residues. Germline V CDR1 and CDR2: MNHNS, SASEGT. CDR3 nucleotide sequence: TGTGCCAGCAGTGAAATGAGCGGTAACAATCAGCCCCAGCATTTT. Protein product: CASSEMSGNNQPQHF.

Worth noting for this clone: The same CDR3 arises from other DNA sequences in this sample as well. This sequence joins TRBV5-1 and TRBJ2-2; 9 bases line up with TRBD2. Per germline, CDR1 SGHRS and CDR2 YFSETQ. The CDR3 sequence is 16 residues long. Unmatched junction bases numbered 2, after V lost 2 bases and J lost 0 bases. CDR3 sequence reads: CASSFLAGSNTGELFF. In DNA form, the CDR3 reads TGCGCCAGCAGCTTCCTAGCGGGGTCGAACACCGGGGAGCTGTTTTTT.

The chain links TRBV6-6 to TRBJ2-7; the match to TRBD1 covers 7 bases. CDR3 length: 15 residues. After removal of 4 bases from V and 0 bases from J, the junction contained 6 bases not matched to a gene. CDR1 is MNHNY, CDR2 SVGAGI, per germline (reference sequence). The CDR3 loop is CASSSDRVRSYEQYF. The DNA of the CDR3 is TGTGCCAGCAGTTCCGACAGGGTCCGCTCCTACGAGCAGTACTTC.